This TCR beta chain was obtained from a study of graft-versus-host responses after intestinal transplantation. Data came from immunoSEQ multiplex PCR; TCRdb stores just in-frame clones and leaves some out. Found here are over 85,000 clones, roughly 91% of them singletons; the top ten hold more than 0.15%. V was pared by 6 bases and J by 4 bases, with 13 bases of the junction left unmatched. The germline CDR1 and CDR2 sequences are MNHEY and SMNVEV (reference sequence). This CDR3 region has 16 residues. To note about this clone: The antigen is unknown.

The chain is built from TRBV27 and TRBJ2-7, with 9 nucleotides matching TRBD1. Specimen: unstimulated CD4+ T cells sorted from spleen or lymph node cells, collected before transplant. This TCR was recovered from a human donor who was the organ donor for an intestinal transplant. This chain's CDR3 is CASSPLQGASFYEQYF. The CDR3, as DNA: TGTGCCAGCAGCCCCCTACAGGGGGCGTCATTTTACGAGCAGTACTTC.